The 16 T cell receptor beta chains in this list originate from one sample, sequenced in a study of cytomegalovirus exposure and HLA in healthy donors (dated by TCRdb to 2016 to 2017). The library was built by means of the immunoSEQ multiplex PCR assay. A mixture of 60 forward primers for TCR Vbeta segments and 13 reverse primers for TCR Jbeta segments was used in the multiplex PCR. The immuneACCESS repertoire file appears here via TCRdb, limited to in-frame rearrangements. These files lack a portion of the clones; in checked studies, under half of the deficit traces to unresolved V genes, and the cause of the others is not known. The table for this sample lists roughly 80,000 clones; under 70% of them were counted only once. The biggest ten clones account for around 6.9% of the sample. Sequencing was done on a sample of PBMCs. These receptors all come from a woman aged 50 to 65 in good health and CMV-seropositive.

The chain is built from TRBV6-5 and TRBJ1-2; D is unresolved. The germline gives CDR1 MNHEY, CDR2 SVGAGI. The CDR3 length is 13 residues. V was shortened by 8 bases and J by 1 base, with 11 bases between the two germline ends. The CDR3 coding sequence is TGTGCCAGCCGGGAATCCGGTAACTATGGCTACACCTTC. This codes for CASRESGNYGYTF.

This clone was detected a few times. V and J are TRBV5-1 and TRBJ1-2; 9 bases agree with TRBD1. Germline V gene sequence: CDR1 SGHRS, CDR2 YFSETQ. The CDR3 extends over 16 amino acids. V shed 0 bases, J shed 5 bases, and the junction held 8 bases outside the gene matches. The CDR3 is CASSLEGTGGKYGYTF. Written as DNA, the CDR3 is TGCGCCAGCAGCTTGGAGGGTACAGGGGGCAAGTATGGCTACACCTTC.

The chain links TRBV7-6 to TRBJ2-5; 16 bases line up with TRBD2. Germline V lookup: CDR1 SGHVS, CDR2 FNYEAQ. The CDR3 sequence is 18 residues long. J gave up 2 bases and V 5 bases, and 8 bases lay outside the gene matches. The DNA for the CDR3 is TGTGCCAGCAGCCAGGGACTAGCGGGGGGGCAGGGGCAAGAGACCCAGTACTTC. It translates to CASSQGLAGGQGQETQYF.

The chain recombines TRBV5-1 with TRBJ1-2, with 11 nucleotides matching TRBD1. The germline CDR1 and CDR2 sequences are SGHRS and YFSETQ. Trimming at V came to 0 bases and at J to 6 bases, leaving 7 bases not matched to a gene. The CDR3 is made up of 16 amino acids. This chain's CDR3 is CASSLASWDRGNGYTF. The CDR3 DNA reads as TGCGCCAGCAGCTTGGCCTCATGGGACAGGGGGAATGGCTACACCTTC.

This chain uses TRBV6-5 with TRBJ2-3; 11 bases map to TRBD2. After removal of 4 bases from V and 6 bases from J, the junction contained 6 bases not matched to a gene. The CDR3 extends over 15 amino acids. Germline V gene sequence: CDR1 MNHEY, CDR2 SVGAGI. CDR3 nucleotide sequence: TGTGCCAGCAGTTCTCTAGCGGGGGGAGGGGATACGCAGTATTTT. It codes for CASSSLAGGGDTQYF.

This rearrangement joins TRBV4-2 to TRBJ2-3, with TRBD1 as a possible D gene (7 bases). Trimming removed 6 bases at V and 2 bases at J, with 24 bases between. The CDR3 covers 18 residues. CDR1 and CDR2 (germline): LGHNA, YNFKEQ. For the CDR3, the DNA is TGTGCCAGCAGACATACCTCCGGGGCCAGGGGGGACACAGATACGCAGTATTTT. Amino acid sequence: CASRHTSGARGDTDTQYF.

This clone appeared a few times. The chain employs TRBV13 and TRBJ1-6, with D perhaps TRBD1 (5 bases). The V end was cut by 1 base, the J end by 14 bases, with 27 bases between. In germline, CDR1 is PRHDT, CDR2 FYEKMQ (reference sequence). The CDR3 sequence is 18 residues long. The CDR3 is CASSLVLPDRGPHGALHF. The CDR3 DNA reads TGTGCCAGCAGCTTAGTCCTTCCCGACAGAGGCCCCCACGGAGCCCTCCACTTT.

CDR3 amino acids: CASSDGTSSEQYF. CDR3 in DNA: TGTGCCAGCAGTGACGGGACTAGCAGCGAGCAGTACTTC. The chain joins TRBV6-1 to TRBJ2-5, with TRBD2 matching over 9 bases. The J call is uncertain, as TRBJ2-7 better fits the DNA end. Germline V lookup: CDR1 MNHNS, CDR2 SASEGT. The CDR3 runs 13 residues.

Only a few counts were recorded for this clone. This chain uses TRBV6-1 with TRBJ1-5; D gene ambiguous. The CDR3 totals 14 residues. V was trimmed by 8 bases and J by 0 bases, leaving 11 bases between them. CDR1 is MNHNS and CDR2 is SASEGT in the germline V gene. The CDR3 nucleotides read TGTGCCAGCTTTTATTTCGGTAGCAATCAGCCCCAGCATTTT. It translates to CASFYFGSNQPQHF.

This clone has only a few counts. Relative to the germline gene, one junction end is altered; a read error may explain this. V and J are TRBV7-9 and TRBJ1-5, with D hard to call. The V gene's germline CDR1 is SEHNR and CDR2 FQNEAQ (reference sequence). This CDR3 is built from 15 residues. In DNA, the CDR3 is TGTTCCAGCAGCTTAGCCGAGGGATACAATCAGCCCCAGCATTTT. It is translated as CSSSLAEGYNQPQHF.

The chain carries TRBV10-3 and TRBJ2-3; the match to TRBD2 covers 14 bases. Per germline, CDR1 ENHRY and CDR2 SYGVKD. The CDR3 loop spans 18 amino acids. The trim removed 8 bases at V and 2 bases at J, leaving 12 bases unmatched. The CDR3: CAIPGRGTSGGPTDTQYF. DNA of the CDR3: TGTGCCATCCCTGGGCGGGGGACTAGCGGGGGTCCCACAGATACGCAGTATTTT.

The chain carries TRBV5-1 and TRBJ2-5, with D perhaps TRBD1 (6 bases). Trimming cost V 3 bases and J 2 bases, with 8 bases left between them. From germline, CDR1 is SGHRS and CDR2 YFSETQ. CDR3 size: 13 residues. The chain's CDR3 is CASSSGQQETQYF. The CDR3, as DNA: TGCGCCAGCAGCTCCGGACAGCAAGAGACCCAGTACTTC.

The gene calls are TRBV6-4 and TRBJ1-6, with 7 bases aligning to TRBD1. The CDR3 loop spans 14 amino acids. Germline trimming cut 6 bases from V and 6 bases from J; bases unmatched to any gene: 5. Per germline, CDR1 MRHNA and CDR2 SNTAGT. The CDR3 protein is CASSATGLNSPLHF. CDR3 DNA sequence: TGTGCCAGCAGCGCGACAGGGCTTAATTCACCCCTCCACTTT.

The chain combines TRBV13 with TRBJ1-1; D not certain. Between the trimmed V and J ends, which lost 2 bases and 2 bases, there was a span of 9 bases. The CDR3 extends over 14 amino acids. Germline V CDR1 and CDR2: PRHDT, FYEKMQ (reference sequence). As DNA, the CDR3 is TGTGCCAGCAGCTTATCGGGAGAAAACACTGAAGCTTTCTTT. This gives the protein CASSLSGENTEAFF.

This chain links TRBV7-9 with TRBJ2-7, with D uncertain. Trimming took 5 bases from V and 3 from J, leaving 11 bases between them. Germline V CDR1 and CDR2: SEHNR, FQNEAQ (reference sequence). The CDR3 has 13 amino acids. CDR3 in amino acids: CASSIGPGYEQYF. DNA of the CDR3: TGTGCCAGCAGCATCGGCCCGGGCTACGAGCAGTACTTC.

This chain uses TRBV7-9 with TRBJ2-7, with D perhaps matching TRBD1 (6 bases). The ends were cut back, 4 bases at V and 4 bases at J, with 14 bases in the middle. There are 14 residues in the CDR3. Germline CDR1 SEHNR, CDR2 FQNEAQ (reference sequence). The CDR3 sequence is CASSSEQGGYEQYF. The CDR3 DNA is TGTGCCAGCAGCTCGGAACAGGGCGGGTACGAGCAGTACTTC. Full variable domain (remainder filled in from reference TRBV7-9 and TRBJ2-7): DTGVSQNPRHKITKRGQNVTFRCDPISEHNRLYWYRQTLGQGPEFLTYFQNEAQLEKSRLLSDRFSAERPKGSFSTLEIQRTEQGDSAMYLCASSSEQGGYEQYFGPGTRLTVT.